The T cell receptor beta chain under discussion was sequenced for a study of cytomegalovirus exposure and HLA in healthy donors. The PCR used 60 Vbeta and 13 Jbeta primers. Libraries were prepared by immunoSEQ multiplex PCR; TCRdb keeps only in-frame clonotypes and omits some of them. This table has 100,000 to 150,000 clones, about 80% appearing once. This clonotype was sampled from a woman between 50 and 59 years old in good health and CMV-seronegative. Sequencing was done on a sample of PBMCs.

The CDR3 DNA follows: TGCGCCAGCAGCCAAGAGCCGTATGGCGGGAGGGCGGCGTCCGGGGAGCTGTTTTTT. Amino acids: CASSQEPYGGRAASGELFF. This chain uses TRBV4-3 with TRBJ2-2, with 9 bases lining up with TRBD2. Germline-derived CDR1 and CDR2 are LGHNA and YSLEER. J was trimmed by 6 bases and V by 0 bases; bases with no gene match: 14. The CDR3 sequence is 19 residues long.